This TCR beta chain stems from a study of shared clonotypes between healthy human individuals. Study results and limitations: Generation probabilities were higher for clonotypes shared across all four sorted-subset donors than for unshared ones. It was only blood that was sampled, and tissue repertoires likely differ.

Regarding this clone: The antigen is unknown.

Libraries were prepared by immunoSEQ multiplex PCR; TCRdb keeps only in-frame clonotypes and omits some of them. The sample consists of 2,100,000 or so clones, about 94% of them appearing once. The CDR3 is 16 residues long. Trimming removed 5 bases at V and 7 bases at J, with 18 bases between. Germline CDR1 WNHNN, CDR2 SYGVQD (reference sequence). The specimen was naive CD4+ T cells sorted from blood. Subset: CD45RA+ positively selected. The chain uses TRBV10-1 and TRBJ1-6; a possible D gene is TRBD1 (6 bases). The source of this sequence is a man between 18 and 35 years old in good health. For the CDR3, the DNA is TGCGCCAGCAGTCCCGTAACAGACAGGATGAATTCACCCCTCCACTTT. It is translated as CASSPVTDRMNSPLHF.